The clone carrying this TCR beta chain was recorded a few times. What it binds is not known. The sequenced template was cDNA made from the entire isolated RNA. Assay used: immunoSEQ multiplex PCR; TCRdb lists only in-frame clones, some missing. The table has about 340,000 clones, roughly 9% seen once. Germline CDR1 MNHEY, CDR2 SVGAGI. The CDR3 extends over 15 amino acids. Trimming took 5 bases from V and 9 from J; bases not matched to a gene: 13. The record originates from a study of beta chain features in type 1 diabetes. General study results and limits: PCR might show a preference for shorter templates, equally across patients and controls. Among all four CD4+ subsets, Type 1 diabetes patients had TCRB CDR3s that were moderately but significantly shorter.

Researchers reported sorting CD4+ naive, central memory, regulatory and stem cell-like memory cells via CD45RO/CCR7/CD25/CD127/CD95/CD27. The sequence was obtained from a man aged 30 to 39 with type 1 diabetes. The specimen was central memory CD4+ T cells from blood. This chain links TRBV6-5 with TRBJ2-7, with 10 bases fitting TRBD2. CDR3 DNA: TGTGCCAGCAGTCCCGGGACTAGCGACCTGGGAGGGCAGTACTTC. It yields the protein CASSPGTSDLGGQYF.